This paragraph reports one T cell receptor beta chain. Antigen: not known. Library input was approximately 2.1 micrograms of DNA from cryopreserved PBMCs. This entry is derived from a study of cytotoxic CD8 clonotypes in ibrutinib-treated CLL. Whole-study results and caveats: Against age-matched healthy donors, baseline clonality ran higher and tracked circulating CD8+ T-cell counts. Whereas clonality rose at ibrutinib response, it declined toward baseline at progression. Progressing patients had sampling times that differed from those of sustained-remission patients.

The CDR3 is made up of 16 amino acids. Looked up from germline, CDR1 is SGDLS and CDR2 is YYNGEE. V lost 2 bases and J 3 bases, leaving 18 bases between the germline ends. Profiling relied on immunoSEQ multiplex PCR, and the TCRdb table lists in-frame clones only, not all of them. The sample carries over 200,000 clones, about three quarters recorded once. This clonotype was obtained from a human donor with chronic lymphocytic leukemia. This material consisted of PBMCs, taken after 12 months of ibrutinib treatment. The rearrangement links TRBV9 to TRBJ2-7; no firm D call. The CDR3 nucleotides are TGTGCCAGCAGCGTCCACTCCCGTTCCCGTGACTACGAGCAGTACTTC. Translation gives CASSVHSRSRDYEQYF.